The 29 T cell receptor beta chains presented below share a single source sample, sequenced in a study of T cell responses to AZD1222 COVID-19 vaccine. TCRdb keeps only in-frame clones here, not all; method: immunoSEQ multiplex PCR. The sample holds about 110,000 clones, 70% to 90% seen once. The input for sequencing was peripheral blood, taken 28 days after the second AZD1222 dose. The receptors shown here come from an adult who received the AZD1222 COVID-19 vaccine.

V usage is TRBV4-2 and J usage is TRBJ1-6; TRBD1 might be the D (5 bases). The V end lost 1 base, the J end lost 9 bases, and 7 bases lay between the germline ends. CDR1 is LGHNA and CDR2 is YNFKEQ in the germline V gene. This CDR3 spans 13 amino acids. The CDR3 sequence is CASSQADISPLHF. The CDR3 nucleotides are TGTGCCAGCAGCCAAGCGGACATTTCACCCCTCCACTTT.

The CDR3 loop is CASSPNWGRAKYF. The CDR3 DNA sequence: TGCGCCAGCAGCCCTAATTGGGGCAGAGCGAAGTACTTC. The V call is TRBV5-1, the J call TRBJ2-7; TRBD1 is a possible D gene (5 bases). This CDR3 region has 13 residues. Trimming shortened V by 4 bases and J by 11 bases, and 19 bases separated the two germline ends. The V gene's germline CDR1 is SGHRS and CDR2 YFSETQ.

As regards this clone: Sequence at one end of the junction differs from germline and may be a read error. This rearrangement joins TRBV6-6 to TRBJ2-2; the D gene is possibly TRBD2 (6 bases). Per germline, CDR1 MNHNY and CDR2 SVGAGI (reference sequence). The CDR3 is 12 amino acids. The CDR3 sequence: CASSYSRGGAVF. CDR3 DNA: TGTGCCAGCAGTTACTCGAGAGGAGGGGCGGTTTTT.

CDR3 DNA: TGTGCCAGCAGTGAAGCAGGTTATGGCTACACCTTC. Its translation: CASSEAGYGYTF. This chain links TRBV2 with TRBJ1-2; D gene uncertain. CDR1 is SNHLY and CDR2 is FYNNEI in the germline V gene. V lost 0 bases to trimming and J lost 5 bases, with 4 bases between them. The CDR3 has 12 amino acids.

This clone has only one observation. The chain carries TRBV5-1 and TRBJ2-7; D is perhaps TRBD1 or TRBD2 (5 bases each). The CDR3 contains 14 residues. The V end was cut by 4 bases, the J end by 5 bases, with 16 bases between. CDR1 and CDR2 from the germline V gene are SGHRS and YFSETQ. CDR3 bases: TGCGCCAGCAGCGGGGGACCGCCCTCGGACGAGCAGTACTTC. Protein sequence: CASSGGPPSDEQYF. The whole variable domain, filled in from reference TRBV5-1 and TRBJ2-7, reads KAGVTQTPRYLIKTRGQQVTLSCSPISGHRSVSWYQQTPGQGLQFLFEYFSETQRNKGNFPGRFSGRQFSNSRSEMNVSTLELGDSALYLCASSGGPPSDEQYFGPGTRLTVT.

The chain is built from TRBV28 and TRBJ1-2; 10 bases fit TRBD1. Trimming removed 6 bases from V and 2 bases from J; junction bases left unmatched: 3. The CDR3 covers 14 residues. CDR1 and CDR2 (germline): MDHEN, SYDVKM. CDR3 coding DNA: TGTGCCAGCAGCGCGGGACAGGGGAACTATGGCTACACCTTC. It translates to CASSAGQGNYGYTF.

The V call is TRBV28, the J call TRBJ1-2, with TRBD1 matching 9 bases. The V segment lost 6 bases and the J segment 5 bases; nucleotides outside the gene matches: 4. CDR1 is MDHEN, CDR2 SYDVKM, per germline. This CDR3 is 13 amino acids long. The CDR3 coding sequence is TGTGCCAGCAGAAGCGGACAGGGGTATGGCTACACCTTC. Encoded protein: CASRSGQGYGYTF.

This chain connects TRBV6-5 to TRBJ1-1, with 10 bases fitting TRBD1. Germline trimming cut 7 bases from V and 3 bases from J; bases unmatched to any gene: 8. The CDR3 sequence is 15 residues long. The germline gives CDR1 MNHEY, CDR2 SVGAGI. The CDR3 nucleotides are TGTGCCAGCATTATTAGGACAGGGGGACACACTGAAGCTTTCTTT. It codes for CASIIRTGGHTEAFF.

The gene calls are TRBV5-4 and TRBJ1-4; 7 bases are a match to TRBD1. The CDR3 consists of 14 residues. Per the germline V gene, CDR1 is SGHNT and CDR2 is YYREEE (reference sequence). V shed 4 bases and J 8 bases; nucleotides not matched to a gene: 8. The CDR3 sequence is CASSLGQTTEKLFF. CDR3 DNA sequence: TGTGCCAGCAGCCTGGGACAGACAACCGAAAAACTGTTTTTT.

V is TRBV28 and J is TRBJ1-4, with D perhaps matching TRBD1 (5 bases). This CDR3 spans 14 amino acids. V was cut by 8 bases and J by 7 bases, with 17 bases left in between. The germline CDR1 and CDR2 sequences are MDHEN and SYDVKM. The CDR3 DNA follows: TGTGCCAGCGCGGGGGGTATCAGTCGTGAAAAACTGTTTTTT. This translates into CASAGGISREKLFF. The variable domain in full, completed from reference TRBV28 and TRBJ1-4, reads DVKVTQSSRYLVKRTGEKVFLECVQDMDHENMFWYRQDPGLGLRLIYFSYDVKMKEKGDIPEGYSVSREKKERFSLILESASTNQTSMYLCASAGGISREKLFFGSGTQLSVL.

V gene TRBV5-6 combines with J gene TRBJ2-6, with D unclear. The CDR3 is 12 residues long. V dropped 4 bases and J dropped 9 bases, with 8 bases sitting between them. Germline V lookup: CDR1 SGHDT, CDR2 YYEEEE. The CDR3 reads CASSPTGNVLTF. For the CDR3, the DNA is TGTGCCAGCAGCCCCACGGGCAACGTCCTGACTTTC.

DNA of the CDR3: TGTGCCAGCAGCGGAGGCGGGGCCTACCAGTTCTTC. This encodes CASSGGGAYQFF. The rearrangement joins TRBV9 to TRBJ2-1, with a possible D match to TRBD2 (6 bases). Trimming pared 3 bases from V and 13 bases from J, leaving 14 bases between. CDR1 is SGDLS, CDR2 YYNGEE, per germline. The CDR3 length is 12 residues.

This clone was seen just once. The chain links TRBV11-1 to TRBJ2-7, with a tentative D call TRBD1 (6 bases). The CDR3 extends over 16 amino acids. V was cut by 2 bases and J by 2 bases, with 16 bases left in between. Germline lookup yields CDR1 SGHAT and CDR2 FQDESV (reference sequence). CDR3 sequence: CASSLFSGTPAYEQYF. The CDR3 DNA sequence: TGTGCCAGCAGCTTATTCTCGGGGACACCTGCCTACGAGCAGTACTTC. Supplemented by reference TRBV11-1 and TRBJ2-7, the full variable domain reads EAEVAQSPRYKITEKSQAVAFWCDPISGHATLYWYRQILGQGPELLVQFQDESVVDDSQLPKDRFSAERLKGVDSTLKIQPAELGDSAMYLCASSLFSGTPAYEQYFGPGTRLTVT.

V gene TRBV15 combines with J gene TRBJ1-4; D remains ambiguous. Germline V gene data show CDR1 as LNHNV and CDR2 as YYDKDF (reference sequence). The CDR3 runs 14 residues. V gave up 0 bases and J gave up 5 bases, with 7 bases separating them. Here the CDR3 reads CATSRDLVNEKLFF. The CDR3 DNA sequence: TGTGCCACCAGCAGAGATTTAGTGAATGAAAAACTGTTTTTT.

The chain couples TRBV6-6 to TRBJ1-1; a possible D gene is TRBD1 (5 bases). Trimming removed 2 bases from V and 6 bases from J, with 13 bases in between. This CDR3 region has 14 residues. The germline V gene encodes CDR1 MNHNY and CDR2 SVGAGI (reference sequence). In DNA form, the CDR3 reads TGTGCCAGCAGTTACCCAGAACGGGGCGCTGAAGCTTTCTTT. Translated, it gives CASSYPERGAEAFF.

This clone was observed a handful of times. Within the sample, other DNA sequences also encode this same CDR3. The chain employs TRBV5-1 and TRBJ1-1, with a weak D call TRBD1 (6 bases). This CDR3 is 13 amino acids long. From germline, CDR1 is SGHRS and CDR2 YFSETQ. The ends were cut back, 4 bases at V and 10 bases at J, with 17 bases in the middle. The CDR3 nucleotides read TGCGCCAGCAGCCCGATGGGGGCAGTCAGAGCTTTCTTT. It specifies CASSPMGAVRAFF.

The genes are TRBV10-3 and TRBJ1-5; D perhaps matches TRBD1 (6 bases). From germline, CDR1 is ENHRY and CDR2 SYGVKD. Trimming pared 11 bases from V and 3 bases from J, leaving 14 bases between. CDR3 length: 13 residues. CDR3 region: CAARRDNNQPQHF. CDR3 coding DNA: TGTGCCGCACGCCGGGACAACAATCAGCCCCAGCATTTT.

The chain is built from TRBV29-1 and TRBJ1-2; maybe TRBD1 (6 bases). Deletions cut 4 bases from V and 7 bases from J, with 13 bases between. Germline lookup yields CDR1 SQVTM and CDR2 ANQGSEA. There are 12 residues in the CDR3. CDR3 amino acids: CSVVQGRVGYTF. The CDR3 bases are TGCAGCGTTGTACAGGGTAGGGTTGGCTACACCTTC.

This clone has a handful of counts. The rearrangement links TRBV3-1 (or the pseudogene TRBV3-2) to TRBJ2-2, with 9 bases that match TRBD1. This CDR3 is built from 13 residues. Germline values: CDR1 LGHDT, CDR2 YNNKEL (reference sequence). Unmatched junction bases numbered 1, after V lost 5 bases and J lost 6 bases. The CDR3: CASSDRGAGELFF. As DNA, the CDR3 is TGTGCCAGCAGCGACAGGGGGGCCGGGGAGCTGTTTTTT.

The CDR3: CASSESILNTGELFF. DNA of the CDR3: TGCGCCAGCAGTGAGTCGATTTTGAACACCGGGGAGCTGTTTTTT. V gene TRBV10-1 combines with J gene TRBJ2-2, with D unresolved. Trimming removed 0 bases from V and 1 base from J, with 6 bases in between. The CDR3 sequence is 15 residues long. The V gene's germline CDR1 is WNHNN and CDR2 SYGVQD (reference sequence).

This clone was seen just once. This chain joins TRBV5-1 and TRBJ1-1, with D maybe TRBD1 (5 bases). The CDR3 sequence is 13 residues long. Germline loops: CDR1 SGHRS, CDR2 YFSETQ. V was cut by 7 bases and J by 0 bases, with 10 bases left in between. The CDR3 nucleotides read TGCGCCAGCGGGGCCCAAATGAACACTGAAGCTTTCTTT. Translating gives CASGAQMNTEAFF.

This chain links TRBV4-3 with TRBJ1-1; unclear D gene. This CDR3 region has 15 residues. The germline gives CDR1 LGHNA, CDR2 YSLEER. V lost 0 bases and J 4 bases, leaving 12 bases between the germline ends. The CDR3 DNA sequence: TGCGCCAGCAGCCAAGAGCGGGAGTTCGGCACTGAAGCTTTCTTT. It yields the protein CASSQEREFGTEAFF.

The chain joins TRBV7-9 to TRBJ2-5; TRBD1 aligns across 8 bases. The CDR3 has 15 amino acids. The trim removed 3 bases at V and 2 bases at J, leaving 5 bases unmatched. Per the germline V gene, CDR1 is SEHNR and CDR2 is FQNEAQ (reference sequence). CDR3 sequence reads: CASSLDRVRQETQYF. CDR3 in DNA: TGTGCCAGCAGCTTGGACAGGGTCAGACAAGAGACCCAGTACTTC.

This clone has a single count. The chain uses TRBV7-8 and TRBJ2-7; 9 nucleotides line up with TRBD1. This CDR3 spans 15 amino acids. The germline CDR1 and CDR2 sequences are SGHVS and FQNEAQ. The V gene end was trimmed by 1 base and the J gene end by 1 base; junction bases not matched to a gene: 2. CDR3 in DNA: TGTGCCAGCAGCTTAGAGGACAGGGGATCCTACGAGCAGTACTTC. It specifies CASSLEDRGSYEQYF.

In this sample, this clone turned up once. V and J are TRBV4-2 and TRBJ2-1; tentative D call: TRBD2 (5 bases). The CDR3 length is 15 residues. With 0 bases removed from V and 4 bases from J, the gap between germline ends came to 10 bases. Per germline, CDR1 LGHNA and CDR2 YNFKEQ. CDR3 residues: CASSQDYGSYNEQFF. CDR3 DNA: TGTGCCAGCAGCCAAGACTATGGGAGTTACAATGAGCAGTTCTTC.

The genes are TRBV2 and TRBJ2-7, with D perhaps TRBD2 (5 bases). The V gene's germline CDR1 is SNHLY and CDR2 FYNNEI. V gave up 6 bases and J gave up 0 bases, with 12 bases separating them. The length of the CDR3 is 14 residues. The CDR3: CASRDLGSSYEQYF. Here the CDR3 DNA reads TGTGCCAGCAGGGACCTTGGGAGCTCCTACGAGCAGTACTTC.

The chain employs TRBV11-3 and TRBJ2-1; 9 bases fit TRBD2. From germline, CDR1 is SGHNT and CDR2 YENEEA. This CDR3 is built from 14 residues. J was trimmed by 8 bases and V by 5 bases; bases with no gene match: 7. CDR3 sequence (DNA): TGTGCCAGCAGCACAGCGGGGGGCCGGGATGAGCAGTTCTTC. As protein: CASSTAGGRDEQFF.

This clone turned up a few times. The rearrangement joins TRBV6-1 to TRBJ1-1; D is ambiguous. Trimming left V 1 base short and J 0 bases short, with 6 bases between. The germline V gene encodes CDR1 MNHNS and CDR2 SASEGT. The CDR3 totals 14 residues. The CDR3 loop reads CASSEGGLNTEAFF. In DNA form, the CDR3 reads TGTGCCAGCAGTGAAGGGGGTCTGAACACTGAAGCTTTCTTT.

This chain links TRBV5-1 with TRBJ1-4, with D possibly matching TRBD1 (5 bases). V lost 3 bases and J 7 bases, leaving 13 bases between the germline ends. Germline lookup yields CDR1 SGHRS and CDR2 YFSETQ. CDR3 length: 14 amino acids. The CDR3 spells CASSSSLGGEKLFF. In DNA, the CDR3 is TGCGCCAGCAGCTCCAGTCTGGGGGGTGAAAAACTGTTTTTT.